This TCR beta chain was observed in a study of shared clonotypes between healthy human individuals. The wider study: Each donor contributed plates that comprised three CD4 naive, three CD4 memory, two CD8 naive and one CD8 memory. Study outcomes and limitations: Shared clonotypes: about 4.6% naive CD4, under 4% naive CD8, around 2.2% memory CD4, more than 0.3% memory CD8.

Germline loops: CDR1 MDHEN, CDR2 SYDVKM. Losses at the gene ends were 5 bases for V and 6 bases for J; bases not matched to a gene: 10. This CDR3 region has 15 residues. Comment on this clone: The target antigen is unknown.

Assay: immunoSEQ multiplex PCR; the TCRdb copy retains only in-frame clones and omits some. The sample lists some 980,000 clones; 70% to 85% were seen once. Sequenced: memory CD4+ T cells sorted from blood. Stated subset: CD45RA-negative fraction. The rearrangement uses TRBV28 and TRBJ1-5, with 7 bases matching TRBD1. This TCR came from a man aged 18 to 29 in good health. The CDR3 loop is CASSNTQGFAQPQHF. CDR3 coding DNA: TGTGCCAGCAGTAACACACAGGGGTTTGCTCAGCCCCAGCATTTT.